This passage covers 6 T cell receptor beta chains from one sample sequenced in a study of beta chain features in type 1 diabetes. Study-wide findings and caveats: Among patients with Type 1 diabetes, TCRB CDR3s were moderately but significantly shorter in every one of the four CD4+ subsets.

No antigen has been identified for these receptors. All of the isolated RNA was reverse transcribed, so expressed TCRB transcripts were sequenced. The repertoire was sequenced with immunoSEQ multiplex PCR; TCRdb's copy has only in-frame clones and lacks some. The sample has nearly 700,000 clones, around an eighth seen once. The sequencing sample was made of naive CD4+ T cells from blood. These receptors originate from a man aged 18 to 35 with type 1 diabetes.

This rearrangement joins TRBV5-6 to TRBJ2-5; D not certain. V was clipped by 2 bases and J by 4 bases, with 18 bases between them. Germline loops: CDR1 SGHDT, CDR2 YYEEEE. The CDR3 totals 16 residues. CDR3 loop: CASSFVWGGYGETQYF. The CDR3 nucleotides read TGTGCCAGCAGCTTCGTCTGGGGTGGGTATGGAGAGACCCAGTACTTC.

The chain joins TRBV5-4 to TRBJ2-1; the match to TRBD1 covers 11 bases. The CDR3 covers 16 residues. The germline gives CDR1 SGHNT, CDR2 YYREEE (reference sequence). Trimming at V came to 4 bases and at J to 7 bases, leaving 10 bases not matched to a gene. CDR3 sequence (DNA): TGTGCCAGCAGCGCCGGGACAGGGGGTAGGGGAAATGAGCAGTTCTTC. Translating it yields CASSAGTGGRGNEQFF.

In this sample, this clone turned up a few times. For the CDR3, the DNA is TGTGCCAGCAGTGGCGGACATAACGCTTTCTTT. Protein sequence: CASSGGHNAFF. The genes are TRBV25-1 and TRBJ1-1, with D perhaps TRBD1 (5 bases). The CDR3 covers 11 residues. The V gene lost 4 bases and the J gene lost 11 bases, with 11 bases spanning the gap. Germline lookup yields CDR1 MGHDK and CDR2 SYGVNS.

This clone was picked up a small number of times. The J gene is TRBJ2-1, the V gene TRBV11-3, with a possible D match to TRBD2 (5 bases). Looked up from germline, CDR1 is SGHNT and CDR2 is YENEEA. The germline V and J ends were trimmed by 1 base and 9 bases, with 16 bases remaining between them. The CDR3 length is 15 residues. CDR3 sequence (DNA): TGTGCCAGCAGCTTAGCCCTGGACTTGAGGAGTGAGCAGTTCTTC. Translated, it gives CASSLALDLRSEQFF.

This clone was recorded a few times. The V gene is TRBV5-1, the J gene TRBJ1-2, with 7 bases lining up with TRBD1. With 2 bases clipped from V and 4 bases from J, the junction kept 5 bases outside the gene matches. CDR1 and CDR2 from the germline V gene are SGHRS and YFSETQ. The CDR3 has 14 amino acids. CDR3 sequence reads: CASSFGDSRYGYTF. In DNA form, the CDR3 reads TGCGCCAGCAGCTTTGGGGACAGCCGCTATGGCTACACCTTC.

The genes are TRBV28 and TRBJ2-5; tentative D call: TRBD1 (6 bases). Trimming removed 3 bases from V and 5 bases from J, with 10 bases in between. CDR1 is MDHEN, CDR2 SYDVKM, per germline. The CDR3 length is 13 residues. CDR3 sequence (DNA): TGTGCCAGCAGTTTTTACAGGGATGAGACCCAGTACTTC. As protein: CASSFYRDETQYF.